In this sample, the clone carrying this TCR beta chain turned up a few times. Its antigen is not known. V shed 6 bases and J shed 9 bases, with 20 bases lying between them. This CDR3 has 13 residues. From germline, CDR1 is SQVTM and CDR2 ANQGSEA. This sample was included in a study of identical twins. TCRdb processed the 5' RACE reads anew with MiXCR; each CDR3 protein has one entry. The data hold about 470,000 distinct CDR3 sequences, with 24% observed a single time. Broader study findings: Among monozygotic twins, out-of-frame TCR alpha sharing exceeded what models predicted. Alpha sequences out of frame and shared by twins had excess low generation probability. Invariant MAIT and iNKT cells could partly confound zero-insertion analyses. Fewer insertions were carried by abundant cord blood beta clonotypes, but none was seen in memory repertoires.

Another study also made use of these data, one on T cells expressing NK-cell markers.

The rearrangement uses TRBV29-1 and TRBJ1-1, with a possible D match to TRBD1 (6 bases). Sample: CD4+ T cells sorted from blood. This receptor was identified in a young woman in good health. The CDR3: CSVPGVQGTKAFF. DNA for the CDR3: TGCAGCGTACCCGGGGTACAGGGAACAAAAGCTTTCTTT.